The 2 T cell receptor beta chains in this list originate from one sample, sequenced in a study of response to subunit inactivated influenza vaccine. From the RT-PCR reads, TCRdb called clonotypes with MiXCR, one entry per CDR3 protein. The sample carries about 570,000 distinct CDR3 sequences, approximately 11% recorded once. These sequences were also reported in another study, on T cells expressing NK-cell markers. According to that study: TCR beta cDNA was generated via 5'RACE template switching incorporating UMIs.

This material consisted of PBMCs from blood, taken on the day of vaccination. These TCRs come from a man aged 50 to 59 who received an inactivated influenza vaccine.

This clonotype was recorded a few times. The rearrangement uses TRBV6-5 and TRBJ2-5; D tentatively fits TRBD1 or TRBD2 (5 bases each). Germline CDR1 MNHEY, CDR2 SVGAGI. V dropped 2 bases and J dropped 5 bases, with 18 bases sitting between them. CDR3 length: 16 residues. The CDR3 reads CASSYQAGRGRETQYF. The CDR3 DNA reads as TGTGCCAGCAGTTACCAGGCAGGGAGAGGGCGGGAGACCCAGTACTTC.

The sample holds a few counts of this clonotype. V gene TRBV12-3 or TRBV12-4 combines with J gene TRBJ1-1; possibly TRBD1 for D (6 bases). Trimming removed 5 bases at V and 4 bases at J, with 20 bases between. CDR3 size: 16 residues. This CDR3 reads CASSIGGQGLGTEAFF. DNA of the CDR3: TGTGCCAGCAGTATTGGGGGGCAGGGGCTGGGCACTGAAGCTTTCTTT.